This T cell receptor beta chain was recorded in a study of cytomegalovirus exposure and HLA in healthy donors. This clone was seen only a few times. What it binds is unknown. This PCR relied on a set of 60 Vbeta primers and 13 Jbeta primers. Produced via immunoSEQ multiplex PCR; TCRdb's table is partial and in-frame only. The data show 70,000 or so clones, roughly 86% seen once. General observations from the study: Rare TCR sequences dominated, though some public TCRs recurred in many donors. The investigators catalogued 150 to 200 TCR beta chains as cytomegalovirus-associated.

Germline V CDR1 and CDR2: MDHEN, SYDVKM. V lost 2 bases and J lost 3; bases outside the gene matches: 1. This CDR3 comprises 15 residues. The chain employs TRBV28 and TRBJ2-2, with 9 positions matching TRBD1. Sequenced input: PBMCs. The TCR comes from a man aged 18 to 29 in good health and CMV-seronegative. The CDR3, as DNA: TGTGCCAGCAGTTTAGGGGACAGGGACACCGGGGAGCTGTTTTTT. Translated, it gives CASSLGDRDTGELFF.